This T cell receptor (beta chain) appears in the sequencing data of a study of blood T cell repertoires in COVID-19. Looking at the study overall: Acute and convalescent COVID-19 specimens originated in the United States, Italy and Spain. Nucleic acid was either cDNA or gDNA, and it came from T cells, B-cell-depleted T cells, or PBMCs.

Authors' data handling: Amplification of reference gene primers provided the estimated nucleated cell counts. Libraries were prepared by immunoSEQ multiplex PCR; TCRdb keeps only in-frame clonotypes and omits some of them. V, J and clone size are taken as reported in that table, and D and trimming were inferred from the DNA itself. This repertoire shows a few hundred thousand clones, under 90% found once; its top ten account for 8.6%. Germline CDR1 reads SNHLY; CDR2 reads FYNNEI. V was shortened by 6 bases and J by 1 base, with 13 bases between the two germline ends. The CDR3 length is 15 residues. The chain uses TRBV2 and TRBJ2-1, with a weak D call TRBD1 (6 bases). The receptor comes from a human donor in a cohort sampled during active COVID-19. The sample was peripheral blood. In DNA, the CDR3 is TGTGCCAGCAGCCCCGACAGGTTATCCTACAATGAGCAGTTCTTC. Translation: CASSPDRLSYNEQFF.